Presented here are 17 T cell receptor beta chains from one specimen sequenced in a study of T cells in Graves' hyperthyroidism and ophthalmopathy (dated by TCRdb to between 2017 and 2020). Library method: multiplex PCR. Reads for this sample came from an Illumina HiSeq 2000. The TCR beta CDR3 regions were amplified from RNA transcripts. A first-round RT-PCR of the TCR CDR3 used the HTBI primer set with the Qiagen OneStep RT-PCR kit. Through fastp at Q25 and MiXCR, TCRdb rebuilt clones from the public reads, retaining in-frame beta chains. When rows share a CDR3 protein, they turn into one entry using the most common DNA and genes. The sample records 800,000 or so distinct CDR3 sequences, roughly 40% of which are singletons. The top ten clones comprise about 9% of the sample. Sequences were obtained from blood. Receptor source: a young man with Graves' hyperthyroidism.

This chain uses TRBV20-1 with TRBJ1-4; maybe TRBD1 (5 bases). CDR3 size: 13 residues. Trimming took off 1 base at V and 2 bases at J, with 5 bases between the two ends. CDR1 and CDR2 from the germline V gene are DFQATT and SNEGSKA (reference sequence). The CDR3 region is CSARGGTNEKLFF. CDR3 bases: TGCAGTGCTAGAGGGGGGACTAATGAAAAACTGTTTTTT.

This clonotype showed up just a few times. The chain carries TRBV19 and TRBJ1-5; D is perhaps TRBD1 (5 bases). With 7 bases removed from V and 6 bases from J, the gap between germline ends came to 13 bases. The V gene's germline CDR1 is LNHDA and CDR2 SQIVND (reference sequence). The CDR3 spans 13 residues. CDR3 nucleotide sequence: TGTGCCAGTACAGGGAGCCCCGGTCAGCCCCAGCATTTT. Protein sequence: CASTGSPGQPQHF.

This clonotype has at least ten counts. V and J are TRBV2 and TRBJ2-5; 9 bases align to TRBD1. CDR1 and CDR2 (germline): SNHLY, FYNNEI. The CDR3 is 13 amino acids. Losses at the gene ends were 4 bases for V and 3 bases for J; bases not matched to a gene: 0. Here the CDR3 reads CASSGDREETQYF. Here the CDR3 DNA reads TGTGCCAGCAGTGGGGACAGGGAAGAGACCCAGTACTTC. Combining the CDR3 with reference TRBV2 and TRBJ2-5 gives the whole variable domain EPEVTQTPSHQVTQMGQEVILRCVPISNHLYFYWYRQILGQKVEFLVSFYNNEISEKSEIFDDQFSVERPDGSNFTLKIRSTKLEDSAMYFCASSGDREETQYFGPGTRLLVL.

As concerns this clonotype: This may be a read error, as it is one base from a much larger clone. The V call is TRBV11-2, the J call TRBJ1-2; 8 nucleotides line up with TRBD1. This CDR3 has 18 residues. Per the germline V gene, CDR1 is SGHAT and CDR2 is FQNNGV. Trimming cost V 4 bases and J 4 bases; bases outside gene matches: 17. DNA for the CDR3: TGTGCCAGCAGCTCCCTCACGGACAGGGACATATGGGGCTATGGCTACACCTTC. It codes for CASSSLTDRDIWGYGYTF.

The genes are TRBV6-1 and TRBJ2-7, with D perhaps matching TRBD2 (7 bases). The CDR3 length is 15 residues. Deletions cut 5 bases from V and 0 bases from J, with 14 bases between. Germline V CDR1 and CDR2: MNHNS, SASEGT. CDR3 in DNA: TGTGCCAGCAGTTCCCAAAGGGGGGGCTCCTACGAGCAGTACTTC. This gives the protein CASSSQRGGSYEQYF.

This clonotype was seen ten or more times. This chain uses TRBV7-9 with TRBJ1-1; D is ambiguous. Germline V gives CDR1 SEHNR, CDR2 FQNEAQ (reference sequence). The CDR3 extends over 12 amino acids. V lost 1 base, J lost 4 bases, and 4 bases lay in between. CDR3 residues: CASSLEPTEAFF. DNA for the CDR3: TGTGCCAGCAGCTTAGAACCCACTGAAGCTTTCTTT.

This clonotype was seen a single time. This sequence joins TRBV29-1 and TRBJ2-7, with D perhaps being TRBD1 or TRBD2 (6 bases each). The CDR3 sequence is 12 residues long. V lost 8 bases, J lost 2 bases, and 13 bases lay in between. Looked up from germline, CDR1 is SQVTM and CDR2 is ANQGSEA. CDR3 coding DNA: TGCAGCTTAAGGGGGGCCGCCTACGAGCAGTACTTC. Residues: CSLRGAAYEQYF.

The gene calls are TRBV6-6 and TRBJ1-2; no firm D call. Germline CDR1 and CDR2: MNHNY and SVGAGI (reference sequence). With 6 bases removed from V and 3 bases from J, the gap between germline ends came to 14 bases. The length of the CDR3 is 14 residues. CDR3 coding DNA: TGTGCCAGCAGGAGCCGGTTAGAGGACTATGGCTACACCTTC. Protein: CASRSRLEDYGYTF.

The J gene is TRBJ2-5, the V gene TRBV15; no reliable D call. The V end was cut by 4 bases, the J end by 11 bases, with 5 bases between. Germline loops: CDR1 LNHNV, CDR2 YYDKDF (reference sequence). This CDR3 is built from 9 residues. In DNA form, the CDR3 reads TGTGCCACCAGCAATACACAGTACTTC. Translated, it gives CATSNTQYF.

This clonotype was seen more than once but under ten times. The junction departs from the called germline gene at one end, perhaps through a read error. The chain carries TRBV10-3 and TRBJ1-3; TRBD1 aligns across 7 bases. The CDR3 runs to 17 residues. The germline CDR1 and CDR2 sequences are ENHRY and SYGVKD. In nucleotides, the CDR3 is TGTGCCAGCAGTCGCCCAACGTCCGGGACAGATGTAAACACCATATATTTT. Translation gives CASSRPTSGTDVNTIYF.

Comment on this clonotype: One end of the junction does not line up with germline, which may come from a read error. This chain uses TRBV7-2 with TRBJ2-7; 9 bases match TRBD1. The CDR3 sequence is 16 residues long. Germline assignment: CDR1 SGHTA and CDR2 FQGNSA. DNA of the CDR3: TGTGCCGGCAGCCGGCACGGACAGGGGCAAACCTACGAGCAGTACTTC. It translates to CAGSRHGQGQTYEQYF.

This clonotype was observed a single time. This chain uses TRBV5-6 with TRBJ1-2; D is unclear. The germline gives CDR1 SGHDT, CDR2 YYEEEE. The CDR3 extends over 13 amino acids. Trimming shortened V by 2 bases and J by 7 bases, and 12 bases separated the two germline ends. The CDR3, as DNA: TGTGCCAGCAGCTTATGGGCAGGCCCTGGCTACACCTTC. It specifies CASSLWAGPGYTF. The variable domain in full, with the rest retrieved from reference TRBV5-6 and TRBJ1-2, is DAGVTQSPTHLIKTRGQQVTLRCSPKSGHDTVSWYQQALGQGPQFIFQYYEEEERQRGNFPDRFSGHQFPNYSSELNVNALLLGDSALYLCASSLWAGPGYTFGSGTRLTVV.

The table lists this clonotype with a count of one. It may be a read error: a sequence one base away is much more abundant. The chain couples TRBV24-1 to TRBJ1-5; D gene unclear. The CDR3 runs 12 residues. CDR1 KGHDR and CDR2 SFDVKD come from the germline V gene. CDR3 protein: CATAESNRPQHF. DNA for the CDR3: TGTGCCACCGCCGAGTCCAATCGGCCCCAGCATTTT.

V gene TRBV6-1 combines with J gene TRBJ2-2; 15 nucleotides match TRBD2. There are 20 residues in the CDR3. CDR1 and CDR2 (germline): MNHNS, SASEGT. The J segment lost 4 bases and the V segment lost 6 bases, leaving 15 bases of the junction unmatched. The CDR3 DNA is TGTGCCAGCAGGCCAATCGGGACTAGCGGGGGGAGATCGGTCACCGGGGAGCTGTTTTTT. Translating gives CASRPIGTSGGRSVTGELFF.

The gene calls are TRBV7-2 and TRBJ2-6, with 9 bases aligning to TRBD2. CDR1 and CDR2 from the germline V gene are SGHTA and FQGNSA. The CDR3 has 15 residues. With 5 bases clipped from V and 6 bases from J, the junction kept 5 bases outside the gene matches. The chain's CDR3 is CASSPIAGEANVLTF. CDR3 sequence (DNA): TGTGCCAGCAGCCCAATAGCGGGGGAGGCCAACGTCCTGACTTTC.

The V and J genes are TRBV7-3 and TRBJ1-2, with 7 bases identical to TRBD1. After removal of 5 bases from V and 6 bases from J, the junction contained 9 bases not matched to a gene. This CDR3 has 14 residues. From germline, CDR1 is SGHTA and CDR2 FQGTGA. The DNA for the CDR3 is TGTGCCAGCAGCCACCCGGGACAGTCCAATGGCTACACCTTC. Translating it yields CASSHPGQSNGYTF.

The chain couples TRBV15 to TRBJ2-2; TRBD1 aligns across 10 bases. The V segment lost 3 bases and the J segment 3 bases; nucleotides outside the gene matches: 4. The CDR3 consists of 16 residues. Germline CDR1 reads LNHNV; CDR2 reads YYDKDF (reference sequence). The CDR3 DNA reads as TGTGCCACCAGCAGCTCGGGACAGGGGCACACCGGGGAGCTGTTTTTT. It translates to CATSSSGQGHTGELFF. Combining the CDR3 with reference TRBV15 and TRBJ2-2 gives the whole variable domain DAMVIQNPRYQVTQFGKPVTLSCSQTLNHNVMYWYQQKSSQAPKLLFHYYDKDFNNEADTPDNFQSRRPNTSFCFLDIRSPGLGDTAMYLCATSSSGQGHTGELFFGEGSRLTVL.